Shown below are 2 T cell receptor beta chains from a single sample sequenced in a study of cytomegalovirus exposure and HLA in healthy donors. With 60 Vbeta and 13 Jbeta primers, the PCR was carried out. Generated by immunoSEQ multiplex PCR, the TCRdb table keeps only in-frame clones and is missing some. The sample lists 140,000 to 150,000 clones; around 82% were seen once. Material for sequencing was PBMCs. These receptors were collected from a female donor in good health and CMV-seronegative.

V gene TRBV19 combines with J gene TRBJ1-5; D not resolved. Trimming took 3 bases from V and 3 from J, leaving 15 bases between them. This CDR3 contains 16 residues. The germline CDR1 and CDR2 sequences are LNHDA and SQIVND (reference sequence). The DNA of the CDR3 is TGTGCCAGTAGTATTTCAAATCCTAATTTCAATCAGCCCCAGCATTTT. This gives the protein CASSISNPNFNQPQHF.

DNA for the CDR3: TGTGCCAGCTCACCTACGGACAGGGGTGCCCACGAGCAGTACTTC. This gives the protein CASSPTDRGAHEQYF. The chain employs TRBV18 and TRBJ2-7; the match to TRBD1 covers 9 bases. CDR1 and CDR2 from the germline V gene are KGHSH and LQKENI. Trimming removed 3 bases from V and 5 bases from J; junction bases left unmatched: 8. The CDR3 sequence is 15 residues long. The complete variable domain, with remaining parts taken from reference TRBV18 and TRBJ2-7, reads NAGVMQNPRHLVRRRGQEARLRCSPMKGHSHVYWYRQLPEEGLKFMVYLQKENIIDESGMPKERFSAEFPKEGPSILRIQQVVRGDSAAYFCASSPTDRGAHEQYFGPGTRLTVT.